The sequence of this TCR beta chain was determined in a study of cytomegalovirus exposure and HLA in healthy donors. Use of 60 Vbeta and 13 Jbeta primers characterized the PCR. Here immunoSEQ multiplex PCR was the method, and the copy in TCRdb shows in-frame clones only, minus some. The table lists around 150,000 clones, 60% to 85% of them singletons. Trimming cost V 4 bases and J 5 bases; bases outside gene matches: 11. The CDR3 totals 17 residues. Germline lookup yields CDR1 LNHDA and CDR2 SQIVND (reference sequence). The V gene is TRBV19, the J gene TRBJ2-5; 12 bases are a match to TRBD1. The sequencing input was PBMCs. The source of this sequence is a man younger than 45 in good health and CMV-seropositive. The CDR3 sequence: CASSRQGTGGGSETQYF. The DNA for the CDR3 is TGTGCCAGTAGTAGACAGGGGACAGGGGGCGGATCGGAGACCCAGTACTTC.